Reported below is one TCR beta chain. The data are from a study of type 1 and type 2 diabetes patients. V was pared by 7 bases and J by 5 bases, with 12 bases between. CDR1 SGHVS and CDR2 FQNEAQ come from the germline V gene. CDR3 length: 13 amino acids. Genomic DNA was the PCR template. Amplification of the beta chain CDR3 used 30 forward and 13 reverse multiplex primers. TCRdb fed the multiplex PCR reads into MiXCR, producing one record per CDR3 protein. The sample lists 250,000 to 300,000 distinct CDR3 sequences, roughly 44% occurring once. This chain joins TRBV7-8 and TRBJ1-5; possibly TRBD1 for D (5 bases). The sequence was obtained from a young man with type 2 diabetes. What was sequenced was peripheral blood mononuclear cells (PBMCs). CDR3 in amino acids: CASTKGPDQPQHF. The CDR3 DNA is TGTGCCAGCACCAAGGGACCCGATCAGCCCCAGCATTTT.